This is a list of T cell receptor beta chains from one sample in a study of T cell responses to AZD1222 COVID-19 vaccine. Clones were read by immunoSEQ multiplex PCR, and TCRdb kept only the in-frame ones, dropping some. The data hold approximately 80,000 clones, with around 90% observed a single time. This specimen consisted of peripheral blood, obtained on day 0 of MenACWY control vaccination. These receptors were collected from an adult in good health. The CDR3 runs from the conserved cysteine through the conserved F or W. A D gene is named only where the DNA matches it firmly. Clone size is given for some rows only: seen once, a few or many times, or a class if the clone is expanded.

v_gene: TRBV1; d_gene: NA; j_gene: TRBJ2-5; abundance: NA; CDR3aa: CTSSQDCGGAETQYF; CDR3nt: TGCACCAGCAGCCAAGATTGTGGGGGGGCGGAGACCCAGTACTTC
v_gene: TRBV2; d_gene: TRBD1; j_gene: TRBJ2-7; abundance: NA; CDR3aa: CASRKQGVTYEQYF; CDR3nt: TGTGCCAGCCGAAAACAGGGGGTCACCTACGAGCAGTACTTC
v_gene: TRBV6-4; d_gene: NA; j_gene: TRBJ1-1; abundance: NA; CDR3aa: CASYPEAFF; CDR3nt: TGTGCCAGCTATCCTGAAGCTTTCTTT
v_gene: TRBV19; d_gene: NA; j_gene: TRBJ1-6; abundance: once; CDR3aa: CASTDYNSPLHF; CDR3nt: TGTGCCAGTACTGATTATAATTCACCCCTCCACTTT
v_gene: TRBV5-6; d_gene: NA; j_gene: TRBJ1-6; abundance: NA; CDR3aa: CASSLAREAHSPLHF; CDR3nt: TGTGCCAGCAGCTTGGCAAGAGAGGCGCATTCACCCCTCCACTTT
v_gene: TRBV6-2/TRBV6-3; d_gene: TRBD1; j_gene: TRBJ1-5; abundance: few; CDR3aa: CASSYLIGGADQPQHF; CDR3nt: TGTGCCAGCAGTTACCTTATAGGGGGCGCAGATCAGCCCCAGCATTTT
v_gene: TRBV10-3; d_gene: TRBD1; j_gene: TRBJ2-1; abundance: NA; CDR3aa: CAIKAGTGQDNEQFF; CDR3nt: TGTGCCATCAAGGCCGGGACAGGGCAGGACAATGAGCAGTTCTTC
v_gene: TRBV29-1; d_gene: TRBD1; j_gene: TRBJ1-1; abundance: NA; CDR3aa: CSVQDRLNTEAFF; CDR3nt: TGCAGCGTTCAGGACAGGCTAAACACTGAAGCTTTCTTT
v_gene: TRBV2; d_gene: NA; j_gene: TRBJ1-1; abundance: NA; CDR3aa: CASSDEYTEAFF; CDR3nt: TGTGCCAGCAGTGACGAGTACACTGAAGCTTTCTTT
v_gene: TRBV28; d_gene: TRBD1; j_gene: TRBJ2-7; abundance: NA; CDR3aa: CASLSGTGILGTSEQYF; CDR3nt: TGTGCCAGCCTATCCGGGACAGGGATCTTGGGTACGAGCGAGCAGTACTTC
v_gene: TRBV6-2/TRBV6-3; d_gene: NA; j_gene: TRBJ2-7; abundance: NA; CDR3aa: CASTPRTGRTYEQYF; CDR3nt: TGTGCCAGCACCCCACGAACAGGACGTACCTACGAGCAGTACTTC
v_gene: TRBV18; d_gene: NA; j_gene: TRBJ1-1; abundance: once; CDR3aa: CASSPQGEELEAFF; CDR3nt: TGTGCCAGCTCACCACAGGGAGAGGAGTTGGAAGCTTTCTTT
v_gene: TRBV12-3/TRBV12-4; d_gene: NA; j_gene: TRBJ2-3; abundance: NA; CDR3aa: CASNPSTDTQYF; CDR3nt: TGTGCCAGCAACCCGAGCACAGATACGCAGTATTTT
v_gene: TRBV5-8; d_gene: TRBD1; j_gene: TRBJ1-2; abundance: NA; CDR3aa: CASSLGDSRPRYTF; CDR3nt: TGTGCCAGCAGCTTGGGGGACAGCCGCCCCCGCTACACCTTC
v_gene: TRBV19; d_gene: TRBD2; j_gene: TRBJ2-5; abundance: NA; CDR3aa: CASSTLAGGRQETQYF; CDR3nt: TGTGCCAGTAGTACCTTAGCGGGGGGCCGCCAAGAGACCCAGTACTTC
v_gene: TRBV30; d_gene: NA; j_gene: TRBJ1-2; abundance: NA; CDR3aa: CAWSTGYGYTF; CDR3nt: TGTGCCTGGAGTACGGGCTATGGCTACACCTTC
v_gene: TRBV6-6; d_gene: TRBD1; j_gene: TRBJ1-1; abundance: NA; CDR3aa: CASSTDRGFRTEAFF; CDR3nt: TGTGCCAGCAGTACAGACAGGGGGTTTCGCACTGAAGCTTTCTTT
v_gene: TRBV11-1; d_gene: NA; j_gene: TRBJ1-6; abundance: NA; CDR3aa: CASSLSGTYNSPLHF; CDR3nt: TGTGCCAGCAGCTTGTCCGGCACCTATAATTCACCCCTCCACTTT
v_gene: TRBV7-8; d_gene: TRBD1; j_gene: TRBJ1-4; abundance: NA; CDR3aa: CASSPQGDGEKLFF; CDR3nt: TGTGCCAGCAGCCCACAGGGGGATGGAGAAAAACTGTTTTTT
v_gene: TRBV5-4; d_gene: NA; j_gene: TRBJ2-4; abundance: NA; CDR3aa: CASSSDGLENIQYF; CDR3nt: TGTGCCAGCAGCTCGGACGGCCTGGAGAACATTCAGTACTTC
v_gene: TRBV7-2; d_gene: TRBD2; j_gene: TRBJ2-2; abundance: NA; CDR3aa: CAGFSGGPWVAGELFF; CDR3nt: TGTGCCGGCTTTAGCGGGGGGCCTTGGGTCGCCGGGGAGCTGTTTTTT
v_gene: TRBV9; d_gene: NA; j_gene: TRBJ2-1; abundance: once; CDR3aa: CASSVEGGAYNEQFF; CDR3nt: TGTGCCAGCAGCGTAGAGGGGGGCGCCTACAATGAGCAGTTCTTC
v_gene: TRBV19; d_gene: TRBD1; j_gene: TRBJ2-5; abundance: NA; CDR3aa: CASSRDREGAQYF; CDR3nt: TGTGCCAGTAGCCGGGACAGGGAGGGGGCCCAGTACTTC
v_gene: TRBV7-9; d_gene: TRBD1; j_gene: TRBJ2-7; abundance: NA; CDR3aa: CASSETGIHYEQYF; CDR3nt: TGTGCCAGCAGTGAGACAGGGATCCACTACGAGCAGTACTTC
v_gene: TRBV5-4; d_gene: NA; j_gene: TRBJ1-2; abundance: NA; CDR3aa: CASTHRGADYGYTF; CDR3nt: TGTGCCAGCACCCATAGGGGAGCGGACTATGGCTACACCTTC
v_gene: TRBV7-8; d_gene: NA; j_gene: TRBJ1-4; abundance: NA; CDR3aa: CASTARFSNEKLFF; CDR3nt: TGTGCCAGCACCGCAAGATTCTCTAATGAAAAACTGTTTTTT
v_gene: TRBV12-5; d_gene: NA; j_gene: TRBJ2-5; abundance: NA; CDR3aa: CASGLGLTLQETQYF; CDR3nt: TGTGCTAGTGGTTTGGGACTAACCCTCCAAGAGACCCAGTACTTC
v_gene: TRBV29-1; d_gene: TRBD1; j_gene: TRBJ1-4; abundance: NA; CDR3aa: CSVVGTGGGNEKLFF; CDR3nt: TGCAGCGTTGTCGGGACAGGGGGTGGTAATGAAAAACTGTTTTTT
v_gene: TRBV9; d_gene: TRBD2; j_gene: TRBJ2-1; abundance: NA; CDR3aa: CASSVAPSGGGNEQFF; CDR3nt: TGTGCCAGCAGCGTAGCTCCTAGCGGGGGAGGGAATGAGCAGTTCTTC
v_gene: TRBV28; d_gene: NA; j_gene: TRBJ1-2; abundance: NA; CDR3aa: CASSFGARANYGYTF; CDR3nt: TGTGCCAGCAGTTTCGGCGCTCGAGCTAACTATGGCTACACCTTC
v_gene: TRBV28; d_gene: NA; j_gene: TRBJ1-5; abundance: NA; CDR3aa: CASTLVGYSNQPQHF; CDR3nt: TGTGCCAGCACCCTTGTGGGGTATAGCAATCAGCCCCAGCATTTT